A selection of T cell receptor beta chains follows, all from one sample in a study of T cell changes during pregnancy in multiple sclerosis. Libraries were prepared by immunoSEQ multiplex PCR; TCRdb keeps only in-frame clonotypes and omits some of them. The sample comprises about 62,000 clones, about nine tenths of which are singletons, and roughly 2.6% rests with the top ten. The starting material was peripheral blood, obtained in the second trimester of pregnancy. The receptors originated from a female donor in good health, enrolled as a control in a pregnancy study. The CDR3 runs from the conserved cysteine through the conserved F or W. The order of the fields is V gene, J gene, D gene, CDR3 protein, CDR3 DNA. A D gene is named only where the DNA matches it firmly.

v_call: TRBV7-6; j_call: TRBJ2-7; d_call: .; cdr3_aa: CASSSNSYEQYF; cdr3_nt: TGTGCCAGCAGCTCCAACTCCTACGAGCAGTACTTC
v_call: TRBV5-1; j_call: TRBJ2-3; d_call: .; cdr3_aa: CASSLERSSTDTQYF; cdr3_nt: TGCGCCAGCAGCTTGGAGCGGTCAAGCACAGATACGCAGTATTTT
v_call: TRBV28; j_call: TRBJ1-2; d_call: .; cdr3_aa: CASSPEFSGAGTF; cdr3_nt: TGTGCCAGCAGTCCGGAATTTAGTGGGGCGGGGACCTTC
v_call: TRBV30; j_call: TRBJ2-5; d_call: .; cdr3_aa: CAWNSHRVETQYF; cdr3_nt: TGTGCCTGGAACTCCCACAGGGTCGAGACCCAGTACTTC
v_call: TRBV4-3; j_call: TRBJ2-5; d_call: TRBD2; cdr3_aa: CASSHGTSGQETQYF; cdr3_nt: TGCGCCAGCAGCCACGGGACTAGCGGCCAAGAGACCCAGTACTTC
v_call: TRBV7-9; j_call: TRBJ2-7; d_call: TRBD1; cdr3_aa: CASSLGSGGEQYF; cdr3_nt: TGTGCCAGCAGCTTAGGATCAGGGGGCGAGCAGTACTTC
v_call: TRBV5-1; j_call: TRBJ2-3; d_call: TRBD2; cdr3_aa: CASSLRVLAGRSDTQYF; cdr3_nt: TGCGCCAGCAGCTTGAGGGTACTAGCGGGGCGGTCAGATACGCAGTATTTT
v_call: TRBV13; j_call: TRBJ2-5; d_call: .; cdr3_aa: CASSLAKRPRWAQYF; cdr3_nt: TGTGCCAGCAGCTTAGCTAAGCGACCGAGGTGGGCCCAGTACTTC
v_call: TRBV19; j_call: TRBJ2-7; d_call: TRBD2; cdr3_aa: CASSPGGIGAYEQYF; cdr3_nt: TGTGCCAGTAGCCCCGGGGGGATTGGGGCCTACGAGCAGTACTTC
v_call: TRBV4-3; j_call: TRBJ2-3; d_call: .; cdr3_aa: CASSQEVSYRDTQYF; cdr3_nt: TGCGCCAGCAGCCAAGAGGTTTCCTACCGGGATACGCAGTATTTT
v_call: TRBV5-5; j_call: TRBJ2-7; d_call: .; cdr3_aa: CASSFGGLYEQYF; cdr3_nt: TGTGCCAGCAGCTTCGGGGGGCTTTACGAGCAGTACTTC
v_call: TRBV5-1; j_call: TRBJ1-6; d_call: TRBD1; cdr3_aa: CASTGFLGQGNSPLHF; cdr3_nt: TGCGCCAGCACGGGCTTTCTCGGACAGGGTAATTCACCCCTCCACTTT